The 24 T cell receptor beta chains given below trace back to one sample, sequenced in a study of tumor and adjacent non-tumor tissue in lung cancer. The template was RNA from unsorted bulk tissue. Three rounds of nested PCR, following a modified ARM-PCR protocol, produced the TCRbeta library. TCRdb reprocessed the multiplex PCR reads with MiXCR, giving one entry per CDR3 protein. Here the sample spans approximately 110,000 distinct CDR3 sequences, 60% to 80% being singletons. The sample consisted of lung tumor tissue. These receptors were taken from a woman aged 55-69 years with non-small cell lung cancer.

Notes on this clonotype: A much larger clone is a single base away; this may be a read error. V gene TRBV5-6 combines with J gene TRBJ1-5; TRBD1 is a possible D gene (6 bases). Germline CDR1 is SGHDT and CDR2 is YYEEEE. V lost 4 bases and J 7 bases, leaving 15 bases between the germline ends. The CDR3 length is 14 residues. CDR3 bases: TGTGCCAGCAGCAGGGGACATGGACAACAGCCCCAGCATTTT. It codes for CASSRGHGQQPQHF.

A note on this clonotype: A read error may account for a junction end that differs from germline. V is TRBV4-2 and J is TRBJ2-7; D perhaps matches TRBD1 (6 bases). CDR1 LGHNA and CDR2 YNFKEQ come from the germline V gene. The CDR3 runs 13 residues. The CDR3 protein is CASRLGQTYEQCF. The CDR3 region has the DNA TGTGCCAGCAGATTAGGACAGACCTACGAGCAATGCTTC.

At least ten counts were recorded for this clonotype. This rearrangement joins TRBV28 to TRBJ2-5; D gene unclear. Germline CDR1 MDHEN, CDR2 SYDVKM. CDR3 length equals 15 residues. V lost 5 bases to trimming and J lost 0 bases, with 13 bases between them. In DNA form, the CDR3 reads TGTGCCAGCAGTCTAACCAGGCGACACCAAGAGACCCAGTACTTC. Its protein is CASSLTRRHQETQYF.

Details on this clonotype: The junction differs from germline at one of its ends, possibly a read error. This chain links TRBV11-3 with TRBJ1-4, with D maybe TRBD1 (5 bases). CDR3 size: 17 residues. Germline-derived CDR1 and CDR2 are SGHNT and YENEEA. The CDR3 reads CASSLDSRDATNKKQFF. The CDR3 nucleotides are TGTGCCAGCAGCCTTGACAGCCGAGATGCAACTAATAAAAAACAGTTTTTT.

This chain joins TRBV12-3 or TRBV12-4 and TRBJ2-6; no clear D gene. Deletions cut 7 bases from V and 2 bases from J, with 21 bases between. This CDR3 region has 18 residues. The DNA of the CDR3 is TGTGCCAGCACCCCTAATACAAGAGGATCTACTGGGGCCAACGTCCTGACTTTC. As protein: CASTPNTRGSTGANVLTF.

For this clonotype: Its ends do not fully match the called genes, so a read error is possible. The V call is TRBV20-1, the J call TRBJ1-1; 7 nucleotides line up with TRBD1. CDR3 length: 13 residues. In germline, CDR1 is DFQATT, CDR2 SNEGSKA (reference sequence). The CDR3 coding sequence is TGCAGTGTTCTGGGGCAGGGGGGAACTGAAGCTTACTTT. Protein: CSVLGQGGTEAYF.

The chain employs TRBV11-1 and TRBJ2-1, with D uncertain. CDR1 is SGHAT and CDR2 is FQDESV in the germline V gene (reference sequence). The CDR3 has 14 residues. V lost 7 bases and J lost 4, with 14 bases in between. CDR3 residues: CASIPPPSYNEQFF. The DNA for the CDR3 is TGTGCCAGCATCCCCCCCCCCAGTTACAATGAGCAGTTCTTC.

The table lists this clonotype with many counts. The CDR3 nucleotides are TGTGCCAGCAGCCAAACAGGGACAGGGAATACGCAGTATTTT. The encoded protein is CASSQTGTGNTQYF. The chain joins TRBV14 to TRBJ2-3; 9 positions agree with TRBD1. V shed 2 bases and J 7 bases; nucleotides not matched to a gene: 4. The CDR3 loop spans 14 amino acids. Germline V lookup: CDR1 SGHDN, CDR2 FVKESK.

On this clonotype: With a much larger clone just one base away, this may be a read error. No DNA is shown, since the ends of the CDR3 on it are uncertain; the CDR3 is the one TCRdb lists. The chain joins TRBV28 to TRBJ2-5; the D call of TRBD1 is as the table states it, not checked on the DNA. Germline CDR1 MDHEN, CDR2 SYDVKM. The CDR3 length is 15 residues, termini included. The CDR3 is CASSTSTAAMETQYF.

Many counts were recorded for this clonotype. The J gene is TRBJ1-1, the V gene TRBV5-6; D possibly corresponds to TRBD1 (6 bases). This CDR3 contains 14 residues. CDR1 is SGHDT, CDR2 YYEEEE, per germline. Trimming took 4 bases from V and 1 from J, leaving 11 bases between them. This chain's CDR3 is CASSPRTANTEAFF. As DNA, the CDR3 is TGTGCCAGCAGCCCTAGGACAGCGAACACTGAAGCTTTCTTT. The full variable domain, its missing parts supplied by reference TRBV5-6 and TRBJ1-1, is DAGVTQSPTHLIKTRGQQVTLRCSPKSGHDTVSWYQQALGQGPQFIFQYYEEEERQRGNFPDRFSGHQFPNYSSELNVNALLLGDSALYLCASSPRTANTEAFFGQGTRLTVV.

Worth noting for this clonotype: A read error may produce the germline difference seen at one junction end. This chain uses TRBV4-3 with TRBJ2-7, with 12 positions matching TRBD2. This CDR3 is built from 15 residues. Germline lookup yields CDR1 LGHNA and CDR2 YSLEER. CDR3 loop: CASSQWTSGTYEQYF. The CDR3 DNA sequence: TGCGCCAGCAGCCAATGGACTAGCGGGACCTACGAACAGTACTTC.

The V call is TRBV5-4, the J call TRBJ2-1, with D possibly TRBD1 on 5 matching bases. The CDR3 is 13 amino acids. Germline loops: CDR1 SGHNT, CDR2 YYREEE (reference sequence). Trimming stripped 10 bases from V and 6 bases from J, with 17 bases between. CDR3 region: CAVTGIGPNEQFF. The CDR3, as DNA: TGTGCCGTAACAGGAATCGGGCCCAATGAGCAGTTCTTC.

Details on this clonotype: This may be a read error: a much more frequent sequence differs by one nucleotide. The V call is TRBV4-2, the J call TRBJ1-1, with 8 bases that match TRBD1. V lost 8 bases and J lost 5; bases outside the gene matches: 4. In germline, CDR1 is LGHNA, CDR2 YNFKEQ. The CDR3 covers 12 residues. Written as DNA, the CDR3 is TGTGCCAGCGAGGGGGACAGGACTGAAGCTTTCTTT. This gives the protein CASEGDRTEAFF.

Concerning this clonotype itself: One end of the junction is discordant with germline, which a read error may explain. The chain uses TRBV12-3 or TRBV12-4 and TRBJ1-2; no firm D call. The CDR3 spans 12 residues. The CDR3 loop reads CASSNRAGGCTF. CDR3 DNA: TGTGCCAGCAGCAACCGGGCGGGTGGCTGCACCTTC.

This clonotype was detected only a few times. A much more abundant neighbour one base away suggests this may be a read error. The V call is TRBV28, the J call TRBJ1-2; D possibly corresponds to TRBD1 (5 bases). The CDR3 totals 15 residues. The germline V gene encodes CDR1 MDHEN and CDR2 SYDVKM. The CDR3 reads CASSWDGGRSYDYTF. The CDR3 DNA reads TGTGCCAGCAGCTGGGATGGGGGACGCAGCTATGACTACACCTTC.

Regarding this clonotype: Relative to the germline gene, one junction end is altered; a read error may explain this. The J gene is TRBJ2-3, the V gene TRBV5-5, with 10 nucleotides matching TRBD1. CDR3 size: 18 residues. Germline lookup yields CDR1 SGHKS and CDR2 YYEKEE (reference sequence). CDR3 amino acids: CASSLVTGGRRGTDRQYF. CDR3 nucleotides: TGTGCCAGCAGCTTGGTGACAGGGGGCAGAAGGGGCACAGATAGGCAGTATTTT.

The rearrangement joins TRBV19 to TRBJ2-7; D is unclear. V was trimmed by 3 bases and J by 1 base, leaving 10 bases between them. The CDR3 covers 14 residues. CDR1 is LNHDA, CDR2 SQIVND, per germline (reference sequence). This chain's CDR3 is CASSINVPSYEQYF. CDR3 sequence (DNA): TGTGCCAGTAGTATTAATGTGCCTTCCTACGAGCAGTACTTC.

In this sample, this clonotype turned up a few times. With a much larger clone just one base away, this may be a read error. The chain is built from TRBV6-6 and TRBJ2-1; no clear D gene. Trimming stripped 4 bases from V and 4 bases from J, with 11 bases between. CDR3 length: 14 residues. CDR1 is MNHNY and CDR2 is SVGAGI in the germline V gene (reference sequence). CDR3 nucleotides: TGTGCCAGCAGTTTATCGGCCCCTTACAATGAGCAGTTCTTC. As protein: CASSLSAPYNEQFF.

This clonotype occurred once. The junction departs from germline at one end; a sequencing error may be responsible. This chain joins TRBV11-1 and TRBJ1-2, with D tentatively TRBD1 (6 bases). The germline V gene encodes CDR1 SGHAT and CDR2 FQDESV (reference sequence). The CDR3 is 15 amino acids. The CDR3 DNA follows: TGTACCAGCAGCACCGGACAGAGGGCAGGGTATGGCTACACATTC. It yields the protein CTSSTGQRAGYGYTF.

This clonotype showed up just once. One end of the junction does not line up with germline, which may come from a read error. The genes are TRBV11-2 and TRBJ2-1; 10 bases agree with TRBD1. The germline V gene encodes CDR1 SGHAT and CDR2 FQNNGV. The CDR3 runs to 14 residues. CDR3 amino acids: CASNLGTGVLSRSF. For the CDR3, the DNA is TGTGCCAGCAACTTAGGGACAGGGGTCTTAAGTAGGTCCTTC. The variable domain in full, completed from reference TRBV11-2 and TRBJ2-1, reads EAGVAQSPRYKIIEKRQSVAFWCNPISGHATLYWYQQILGQGPKLLIQFQNNGVVDDSQLPKDRFSAERLKGVDSTLKIQPAKLEDSAVYLCASNLGTGVLSRSFGPGTRLTVL.

Note on this clonotype: Compared with germline, one end of the junction differs, possibly owing to a read error. The V call is TRBV6-2 or TRBV6-3, the J call TRBJ1-1; 10 bases fit TRBD1. Germline CDR1 reads MNHEY; CDR2 reads SVGEGT. The CDR3 is made up of 18 amino acids. This chain's CDR3 is CASSPSPRPGQGNTEAFF. CDR3 coding DNA: TGTGCCAGCAGTCCCAGTCCACGCCCGGGACAGGGGAACACTGAAGCTTTCTTC.

Turning to this clonotype: A read error may produce the germline difference seen at one junction end. The V and J genes are TRBV6-2 or TRBV6-3 and TRBJ1-1; D is possibly TRBD1 (5 bases). The V gene's germline CDR1 is MNHEY and CDR2 SVGEGT. The CDR3 loop spans 14 amino acids. This chain's CDR3 is CASRLYGGGTEDFF. Here the CDR3 DNA reads TGTGCCAGCAGACTTTACGGGGGTGGTACTGAAGATTTCTTT.

This clonotype was detected ten times or more. The chain links TRBV4-3 to TRBJ1-4, with a possible D match to TRBD1 (5 bases). CDR1 and CDR2 (germline): LGHNA, YSLEER. Trimming took 0 bases from V and 8 from J, leaving 10 bases between them. The CDR3 has 14 residues. The CDR3 spells CASSQDGEGEKLFF. CDR3 nucleotides: TGCGCCAGCAGCCAAGACGGGGAGGGGGAAAAACTGTTTTTT.

Concerning this clonotype: Sequence at one end of the junction differs from germline and may be a read error. The chain uses TRBV7-3 and TRBJ2-1; the match to TRBD2 covers 10 bases. There are 16 residues in the CDR3. Germline V CDR1 and CDR2: SGHTA, FQGTGA. CDR3 region: CAGSFSPAGLAIEQFF. The CDR3 bases are TGTGCCGGCAGCTTCAGCCCCGCGGGACTAGCGATTGAGCAGTTCTTC.